This is a list of T cell receptor beta chains from one sample in a study of T cell responses to AZD1222 COVID-19 vaccine. Sequenced by immunoSEQ multiplex PCR; TCRdb stores in-frame clones only, minus some. The repertoire includes about 130,000 clones, approximately 85% of them detected once, and less than 9.5% sits in the top ten. The specimen was peripheral blood, collected on day 0 of AZD1222 vaccination. The receptors shown here come from an adult in good health. CDR3s include the opening cysteine and the closing phenylalanine or tryptophan. Fields, in order: CDR3 DNA, CDR3 protein, clone size, V gene, J gene, D gene. D genes are given only for firm matches. Size tells how often a clone was seen (once, few, many) or the class of an expanded clone, and some rows leave it out.

DNA: TGTGCCAGCCGTGGGGGGAGTTACAATGAGCAGTTCTTC
CDR3: CASRGGSYNEQFF
size: NA
V: TRBV28
J: TRBJ2-1
D: NA

DNA: TGTGCCAGCAGTACAGAGGGGGCCGCCTACAATGAGCAGTTCTTC
CDR3: CASSTEGAAYNEQFF
size: few
V: TRBV6-2/TRBV6-3
J: TRBJ2-1
D: TRBD1

DNA: TGCGCCAGCAGCGGTGGCGGGGCTAGCTCCTACAATGAGCAGTTCTTC
CDR3: CASSGGGASSYNEQFF
size: NA
V: TRBV5-1
J: TRBJ2-1
D: NA

DNA: TGTGCCAGCAGTGATGGTCGGATGCCCTACGAGCAGTACTTC
CDR3: CASSDGRMPYEQYF
size: NA
V: TRBV2
J: TRBJ2-7
D: NA

DNA: TGTGCCAGCAGTACTTATAATTCACCCCTCCACTTT
CDR3: CASSTYNSPLHF
size: NA
V: TRBV9
J: TRBJ1-6
D: NA

DNA: TGTGCCAGCAGCCCCCCCGGTTCGAGCTCCTACGAGCAGTACTTC
CDR3: CASSPPGSSSYEQYF
size: NA
V: TRBV6-5
J: TRBJ2-7
D: NA

DNA: TGTGCCAGCAGTTACGTGGGGGATGGCTACACCTTC
CDR3: CASSYVGDGYTF
size: NA
V: TRBV6-2/TRBV6-3
J: TRBJ1-2
D: NA

DNA: TGTGCCAGCAGCCAAGGCGGACAGATGAACACTGAAGCTTTCTTT
CDR3: CASSQGGQMNTEAFF
size: NA
V: TRBV11-3
J: TRBJ1-1
D: NA

DNA: TGTGCCACCACCTCCAAGGGCCCCTACAATGAGCAGTTCTTC
CDR3: CATTSKGPYNEQFF
size: NA
V: TRBV19
J: TRBJ2-1
D: NA

DNA: TGTGCCAGCAGCCAACAGGGTCCTGGCTACACCTTC
CDR3: CASSQQGPGYTF
size: NA
V: TRBV4-2
J: TRBJ1-2
D: NA

DNA: TGCAGTGCTAGGCCCGACTATGGCTACACCTTC
CDR3: CSARPDYGYTF
size: few
V: TRBV20-1
J: TRBJ1-2
D: NA

DNA: TGTGCCAGCAGCCGAGGGTCCCATAGCAATCAGCCCCAGCATTTT
CDR3: CASSRGSHSNQPQHF
size: NA
V: TRBV6-5
J: TRBJ1-5
D: NA

DNA: TGTGCCAGTAGTATGAACTGGGGAGAGACCCAGTACTTC
CDR3: CASSMNWGETQYF
size: few
V: TRBV19
J: TRBJ2-5
D: NA

DNA: TGTGCCAGCAGTTTAATAATTTTGGCTAACTATGGCTACACCTTC
CDR3: CASSLIILANYGYTF
size: NA
V: TRBV6-6
J: TRBJ1-2
D: NA

DNA: TGCGCCAGCAGACAATCCGGGACTAGCGGTTACGAGCAGTACTTC
CDR3: CASRQSGTSGYEQYF
size: once
V: TRBV5-1
J: TRBJ2-7
D: TRBD2

DNA: TGTGCCAGCAGTTACACGGGACTAGCGGGAGAGCAGTACTTC
CDR3: CASSYTGLAGEQYF
size: NA
V: TRBV6-5
J: TRBJ2-7
D: TRBD2

DNA: TGTGCCAGCAGCCAAGAATCAGCGCGCTCCTACGAGCAGTACTTC
CDR3: CASSQESARSYEQYF
size: NA
V: TRBV14
J: TRBJ2-7
D: NA

DNA: TGTGCCAGCAGTTACTCCCAGGGGGATGGCTACACCTTC
CDR3: CASSYSQGDGYTF
size: NA
V: TRBV6-5
J: TRBJ1-2
D: TRBD1

DNA: TGTGCCAGCACCGAGGCGTACGGGGGGGAGCAGTACTTC
CDR3: CASTEAYGGEQYF
size: NA
V: TRBV27
J: TRBJ2-7
D: TRBD2

DNA: TGCGCCAGCAGCTTGGGCCGTGGCGGACAGCTCTACGAGCAGTACTTC
CDR3: CASSLGRGGQLYEQYF
size: NA
V: TRBV5-1
J: TRBJ2-7
D: NA

DNA: TGTGCCAGCACCCTCGGGGGTTACAATGAGCAGTTCTTC
CDR3: CASTLGGYNEQFF
size: NA
V: TRBV11-1
J: TRBJ2-1
D: NA

DNA: TGTGCCAGCATCCTCGGGACAGGGGCCTACGAGCAGTACTTC
CDR3: CASILGTGAYEQYF
size: NA
V: TRBV2
J: TRBJ2-7
D: TRBD1

DNA: TGTGCCAGCAGCTTGACCCTCTCTAATGAGCAGTTCTTC
CDR3: CASSLTLSNEQFF
size: NA
V: TRBV7-9
J: TRBJ2-1
D: NA

DNA: TGTGCCACCAGCACCGGGGACCCAAGGGACGAAAAACTGTTTTTT
CDR3: CATSTGDPRDEKLFF
size: NA
V: TRBV15
J: TRBJ1-4
D: NA